The entry below describes one TCR beta chain. Its antigen is unidentified. The sample is drawn from a study of T cell responses to AZD1222 COVID-19 vaccine. Second doses were pooled across both intervals (about 4 or about 12 weeks). The CDR3 contains 13 residues. Trimming cost V 5 bases and J 3 bases, with 8 bases left between them. Sequenced by immunoSEQ multiplex PCR; TCRdb stores in-frame clones only, minus some. Among about 99,000 clones, roughly 92% were seen once, and the ten largest hold 6.5% to 10%. The study's findings and limits: When two AZD1222 doses had been given, Spike-specific TCR breadth and depth rose. CD4 TCRs linked to vaccination spanned spike, dominating at 160-218 and 743-854.

Sequenced material: peripheral blood, taken 28 days after the second AZD1222 dose. The receptor was derived from an adult who received the AZD1222 COVID-19 vaccine. This sequence joins TRBV12-3 or TRBV12-4 and TRBJ1-5; maybe TRBD1 (6 bases). CDR3 protein: CASSQGLNQPQHF. In DNA, the CDR3 is TGTGCCAGCAGTCAGGGGCTCAATCAGCCCCAGCATTTT.